This T cell receptor (beta chain) was sequenced for a study of response to subunit inactivated influenza vaccine. Study results and caveats: Authors suggested that a seasonal influenza vaccination recruits few new T cells each time.

MiXCR, run by TCRdb on the RT-PCR reads, gives a single entry per CDR3 protein. This sample has about 300,000 distinct CDR3 sequences, with approximately 23% found just once. Regarding this clonotype: Its antigen is still unknown.

Deletions cut 6 bases from V and 0 bases from J, with 12 bases between. Germline loops: CDR1 SQVTM, CDR2 ANQGSEA. This CDR3 contains 14 residues. The sequencing here drew on PBMCs from blood, taken approximately 22 months after vaccination. This clonotype originated in a man aged 45 to 75 who received an inactivated influenza vaccine. The chain combines TRBV29-1 with TRBJ2-1; D is unclear. The DNA for the CDR3 is TGCAGCGTAAGGACCGTTAGCTCCTACAATGAGCAGTTCTTC. Translating gives CSVRTVSSYNEQFF.